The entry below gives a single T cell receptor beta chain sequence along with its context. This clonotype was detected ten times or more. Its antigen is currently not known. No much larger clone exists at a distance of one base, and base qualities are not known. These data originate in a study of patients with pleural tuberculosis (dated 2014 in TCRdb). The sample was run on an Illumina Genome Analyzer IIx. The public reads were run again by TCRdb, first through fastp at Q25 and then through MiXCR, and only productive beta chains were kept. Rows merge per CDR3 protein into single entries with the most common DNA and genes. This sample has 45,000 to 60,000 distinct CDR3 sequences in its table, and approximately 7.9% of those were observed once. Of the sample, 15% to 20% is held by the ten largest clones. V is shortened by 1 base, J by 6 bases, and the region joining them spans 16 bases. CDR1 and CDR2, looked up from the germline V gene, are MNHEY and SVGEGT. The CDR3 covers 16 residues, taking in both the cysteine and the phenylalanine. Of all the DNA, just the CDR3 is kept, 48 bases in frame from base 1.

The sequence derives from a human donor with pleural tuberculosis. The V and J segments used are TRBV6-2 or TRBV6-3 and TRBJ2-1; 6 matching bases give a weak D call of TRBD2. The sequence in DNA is TGTGCCAGCAGTTACTTTCTCCCAACTAGCTTCAATGAGCAGTTCTTC. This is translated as CASSYFLPTSFNEQFF.